Presented here are 7 T cell receptor beta chains from one specimen sequenced in a study of neurological immune-mediated disorders. Time point described: technical triplicate 3. TCRdb reanalysed the 5' RACE reads using MiXCR and keeps one entry per CDR3 protein. The data show 25,000 to 30,000 distinct CDR3 sequences, approximately 16% seen once. Specimen: CD4+ T cells from blood. These receptors were obtained from a female donor with HTLV-1-associated myelopathy (HAM/TSP).

This clonotype was seen ten or more times. V and J are TRBV20-1 and TRBJ2-1; 8 positions agree with TRBD2. Losses at the gene ends were 0 bases for V and 0 bases for J; bases not matched to a gene: 4. CDR3 length equals 16 residues. Per germline, CDR1 DFQATT and CDR2 SNEGSKA (reference sequence). The CDR3 nucleotides read TGCAGTGCTAGAGATCGGGGGGGGGTCTCCTACAATGAGCAGTTCTTC. Translating gives CSARDRGGVSYNEQFF.

A word on this clonotype: A clone one base away is much larger, so this may be a read error. The chain combines TRBV20-1 with TRBJ2-7; D remains ambiguous. The CDR3 covers 14 residues. V was shortened by 6 bases and J by 6 bases, with 21 bases between the two germline ends. The germline gives CDR1 DFQATT, CDR2 SNEGSKA (reference sequence). CDR3 in DNA: TGCAGTGCCAGACTGAACTTCGGGCATGGCGAGCAGTACTTC. Translating gives CSARLNFGHGEQYF.

At least ten counts were recorded for this clonotype. The J gene is TRBJ2-5, the V gene TRBV20-1, with 7 bases that match TRBD2. The J segment lost 1 base and the V segment lost 5 bases, leaving 4 bases of the junction unmatched. The CDR3 has 13 amino acids. Germline CDR1 reads DFQATT; CDR2 reads SNEGSKA (reference sequence). In nucleotides, the CDR3 is TGCAGTGCTGGCGGGAGACCCCAAGAGACCCAGTACTTC. Translation gives CSAGGRPQETQYF.

This clonotype has a count of ten or more. The rearrangement uses TRBV5-5 and TRBJ1-1; TRBD1 aligns across 7 bases. Germline V gene lookup returns CDR1 SGHKS and CDR2 YYEKEE (reference sequence). After removal of 4 bases from V and 4 bases from J, the junction contained 7 bases not matched to a gene. The CDR3 extends over 14 amino acids. Here the CDR3 DNA reads TGTGCCAGCAGCCCGGACAGGAGCCGCACTGAAGCTTTCTTT. As protein: CASSPDRSRTEAFF.

This clonotype came up many times. The chain employs TRBV24-1 and TRBJ1-2; TRBD1 matches at 7 bases. Germline CDR1 is KGHDR and CDR2 is SFDVKD. J was trimmed by 3 bases and V by 5 bases; bases with no gene match: 2. The CDR3 covers 13 residues. In DNA, the CDR3 is TGTGCCACCAGTGTAGGGGGCGACTATGGCTACACCTTC. Amino acids: CATSVGGDYGYTF.

CDR3 DNA: TGCAGTGCTAGAGACGCAGTACAGGGGTGGACTGAAGCTTTCTTT. Protein: CSARDAVQGWTEAFF. The chain recombines TRBV20-1 with TRBJ1-1; 7 positions agree with TRBD1. This CDR3 region has 15 residues. Germline V gene sequence: CDR1 DFQATT, CDR2 SNEGSKA (reference sequence). Trimming removed 0 bases from V and 5 bases from J; junction bases left unmatched: 9.

At least ten counts were recorded for this clonotype. This chain joins TRBV5-1 and TRBJ2-3; D remains unclear. In germline, CDR1 is SGHRS, CDR2 YFSETQ. V dropped 0 bases and J dropped 6 bases, with 5 bases sitting between them. This CDR3 comprises 12 residues. The DNA for the CDR3 is TGCGCCAGCAGCTTGGATAGGGATACGCAGTATTTT. Protein product: CASSLDRDTQYF.